This T cell receptor beta chain appears in the sequencing data of a study of cytomegalovirus exposure and HLA in healthy donors. Both 60 Vbeta primers and 13 Jbeta primers went into the PCR. Assay used: immunoSEQ multiplex PCR; TCRdb lists only in-frame clones, some missing. Here the sample spans roughly 100,000 clones, about 75% being singletons. This CDR3 has 14 amino acids. Germline V gene lookup returns CDR1 GTSNPN and CDR2 SVGIG (reference sequence). V shed 5 bases and J 9 bases; nucleotides not matched to a gene: 11. The receptor was derived from a male donor in good health and CMV-seropositive. Input material: PBMCs. V gene TRBV30 combines with J gene TRBJ2-7; 12 bases align to TRBD1. The chain's CDR3 is CAWDPGQGALGQYF. The CDR3 bases are TGTGCCTGGGACCCGGGACAGGGGGCTTTGGGGCAGTACTTC.